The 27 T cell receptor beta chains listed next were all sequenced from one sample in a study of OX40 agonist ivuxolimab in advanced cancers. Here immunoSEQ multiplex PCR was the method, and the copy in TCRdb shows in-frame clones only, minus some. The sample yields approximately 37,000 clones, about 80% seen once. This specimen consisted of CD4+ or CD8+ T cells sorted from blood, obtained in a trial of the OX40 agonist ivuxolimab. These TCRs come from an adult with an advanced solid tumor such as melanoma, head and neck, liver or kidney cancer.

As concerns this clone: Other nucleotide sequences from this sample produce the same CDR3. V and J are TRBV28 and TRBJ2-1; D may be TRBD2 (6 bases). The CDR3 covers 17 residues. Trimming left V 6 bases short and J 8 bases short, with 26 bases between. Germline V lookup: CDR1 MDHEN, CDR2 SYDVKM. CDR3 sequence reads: CASSHGQVGGGLDEQFF. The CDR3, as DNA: TGTGCCAGCAGCCACGGGCAGGTCGGGGGAGGACTCGATGAGCAGTTCTTC.

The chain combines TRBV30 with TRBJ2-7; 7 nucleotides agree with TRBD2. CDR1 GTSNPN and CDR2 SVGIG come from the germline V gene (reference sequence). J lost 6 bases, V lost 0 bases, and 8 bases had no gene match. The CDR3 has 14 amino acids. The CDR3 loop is CAWSVSGATTEQYF. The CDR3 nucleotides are TGTGCCTGGAGTGTGAGCGGGGCGACTACCGAGCAGTACTTC.

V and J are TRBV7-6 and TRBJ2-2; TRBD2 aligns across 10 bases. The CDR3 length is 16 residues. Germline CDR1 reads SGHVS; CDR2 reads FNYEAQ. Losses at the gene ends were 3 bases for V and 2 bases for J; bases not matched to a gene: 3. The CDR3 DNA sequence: TGTGCCAGCAGCTTCTCTAGCGGGGGCAACACCGGGGAGCTGTTTTTT. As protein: CASSFSSGGNTGELFF.

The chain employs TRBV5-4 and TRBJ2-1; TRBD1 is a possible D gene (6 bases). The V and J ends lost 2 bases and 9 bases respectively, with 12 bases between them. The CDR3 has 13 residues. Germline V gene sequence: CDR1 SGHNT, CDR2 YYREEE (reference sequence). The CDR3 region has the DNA TGTGCCAGCAGCTTACCGACAGGTATTGAGCAGTTCTTC. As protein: CASSLPTGIEQFF.

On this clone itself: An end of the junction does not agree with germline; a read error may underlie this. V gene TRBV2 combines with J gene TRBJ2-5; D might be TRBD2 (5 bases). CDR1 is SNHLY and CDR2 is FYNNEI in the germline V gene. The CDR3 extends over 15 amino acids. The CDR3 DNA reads TGTGCCAGCGGTGAGGGTTTCGGCGGCCAAGAGACCCAGTACTTC. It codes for CASGEGFGGQETQYF.

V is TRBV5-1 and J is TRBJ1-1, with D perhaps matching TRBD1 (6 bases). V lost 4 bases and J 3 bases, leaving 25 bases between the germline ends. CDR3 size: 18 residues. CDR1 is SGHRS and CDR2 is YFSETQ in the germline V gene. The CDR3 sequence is CASSTPGHSGRLDTEAFF. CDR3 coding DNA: TGCGCCAGCAGCACCCCGGGACATTCAGGACGATTGGACACTGAAGCTTTCTTT.

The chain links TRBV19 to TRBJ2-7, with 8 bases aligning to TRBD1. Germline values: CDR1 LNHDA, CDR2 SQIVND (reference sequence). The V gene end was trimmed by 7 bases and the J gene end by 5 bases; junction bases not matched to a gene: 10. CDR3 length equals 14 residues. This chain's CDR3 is CASTPGGAWDEQYF. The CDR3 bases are TGTGCCAGTACCCCAGGGGGCGCTTGGGACGAGCAGTACTTC.

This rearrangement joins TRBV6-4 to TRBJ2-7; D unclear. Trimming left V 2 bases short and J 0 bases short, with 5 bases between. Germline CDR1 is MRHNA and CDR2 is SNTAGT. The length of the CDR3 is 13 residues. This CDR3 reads CASSDPPSYEQYF. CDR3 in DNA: TGTGCCAGCAGTGACCCCCCCTCCTACGAGCAGTACTTC.

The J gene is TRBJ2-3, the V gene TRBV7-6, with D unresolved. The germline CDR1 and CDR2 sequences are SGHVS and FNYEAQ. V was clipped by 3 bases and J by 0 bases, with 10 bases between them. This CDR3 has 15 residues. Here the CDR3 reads CASSFRLDSTDTQYF. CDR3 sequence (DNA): TGTGCCAGCAGCTTCCGGCTAGATAGCACAGATACGCAGTATTTT.

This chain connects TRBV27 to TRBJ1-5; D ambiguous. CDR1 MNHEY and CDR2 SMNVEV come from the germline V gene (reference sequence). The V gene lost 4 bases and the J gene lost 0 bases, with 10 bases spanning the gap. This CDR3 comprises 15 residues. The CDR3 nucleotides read TGTGCCAGCAGTTACCTGACGGATAGCAATCAGCCCCAGCATTTT. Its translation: CASSYLTDSNQPQHF.

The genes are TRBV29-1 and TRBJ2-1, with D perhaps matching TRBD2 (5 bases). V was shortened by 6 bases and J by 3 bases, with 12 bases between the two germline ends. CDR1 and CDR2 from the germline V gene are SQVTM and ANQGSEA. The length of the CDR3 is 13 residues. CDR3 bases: TGCAGCGTCCGTTCGAGGGACTACAATGAGCAGTTCTTC. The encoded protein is CSVRSRDYNEQFF.

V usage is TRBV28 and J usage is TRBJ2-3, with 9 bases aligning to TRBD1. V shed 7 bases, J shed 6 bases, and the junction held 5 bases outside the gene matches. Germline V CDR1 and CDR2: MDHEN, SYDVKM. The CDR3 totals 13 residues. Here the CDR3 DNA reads TGTGCCAGCACTCGGACAGGGGCTGATACGCAGTATTTT. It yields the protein CASTRTGADTQYF.

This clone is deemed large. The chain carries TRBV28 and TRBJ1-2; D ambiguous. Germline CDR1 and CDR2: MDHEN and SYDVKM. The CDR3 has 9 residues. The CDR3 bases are TGTGCGAAGCTCCACGGCTACACCTTC. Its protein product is CAKLHGYTF.

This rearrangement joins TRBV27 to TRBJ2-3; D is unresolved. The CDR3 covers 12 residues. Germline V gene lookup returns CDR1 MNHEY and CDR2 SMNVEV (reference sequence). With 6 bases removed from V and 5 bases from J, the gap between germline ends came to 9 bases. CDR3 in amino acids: CASSFLRDTQYF. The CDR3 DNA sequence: TGTGCCAGCAGCTTTCTGCGAGATACGCAGTATTTT.

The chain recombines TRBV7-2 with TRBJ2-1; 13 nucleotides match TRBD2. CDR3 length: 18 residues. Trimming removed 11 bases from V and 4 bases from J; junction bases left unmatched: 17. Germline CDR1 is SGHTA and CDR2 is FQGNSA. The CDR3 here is CAGSLGLAGFLEYNEQFF. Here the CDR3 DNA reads TGTGCCGGGTCTCTGGGACTAGCGGGATTTCTCGAATACAATGAGCAGTTCTTC. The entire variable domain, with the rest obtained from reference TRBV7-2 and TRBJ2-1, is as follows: GAGVSQSPSNKVTEKGKDVELRCDPISGHTALYWYRQSLGQGLEFLIYFQGNSAPDKSGLPSDRFSAERTGGSVSTLTIQRTQQEDSAVYLCAGSLGLAGFLEYNEQFFGPGTRLTVL.

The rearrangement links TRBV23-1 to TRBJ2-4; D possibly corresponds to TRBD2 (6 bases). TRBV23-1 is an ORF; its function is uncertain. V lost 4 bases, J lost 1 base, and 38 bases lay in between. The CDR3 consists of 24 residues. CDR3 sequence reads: CASSPLVLSYPDIGRGVAKNIQYF. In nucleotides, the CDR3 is TGCGCCAGCAGTCCTTTAGTTCTGTCCTACCCCGATATAGGGCGCGGGGTGGCCAAAAACATTCAGTACTTC.

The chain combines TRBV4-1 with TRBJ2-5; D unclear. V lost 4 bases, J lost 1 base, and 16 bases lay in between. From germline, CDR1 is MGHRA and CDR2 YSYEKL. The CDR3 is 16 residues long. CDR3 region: CASSPLTPEIQETQYF. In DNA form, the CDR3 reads TGCGCCAGCAGCCCTCTAACCCCCGAGATCCAAGAGACCCAGTACTTC.

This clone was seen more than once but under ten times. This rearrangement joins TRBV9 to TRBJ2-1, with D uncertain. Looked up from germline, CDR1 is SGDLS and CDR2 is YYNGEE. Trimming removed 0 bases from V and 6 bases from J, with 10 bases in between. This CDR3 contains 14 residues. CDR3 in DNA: TGTGCCAGCAGCGTAGAACGATCACCCAATGAGCAGTTCTTC. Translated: CASSVERSPNEQFF. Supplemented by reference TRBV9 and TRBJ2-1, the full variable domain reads DSGVTQTPKHLITATGQRVTLRCSPRSGDLSVYWYQQSLDQGLQFLIQYYNGEERAKGNILERFSAQQFPDLHSELNLSSLELGDSALYFCASSVERSPNEQFFGPGTRLTVL.

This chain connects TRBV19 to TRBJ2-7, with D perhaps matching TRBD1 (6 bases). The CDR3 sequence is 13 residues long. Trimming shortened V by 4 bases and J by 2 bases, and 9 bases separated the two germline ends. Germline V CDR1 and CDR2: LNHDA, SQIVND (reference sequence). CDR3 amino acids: CASSSGGPYEQYF. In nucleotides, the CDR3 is TGTGCCAGTAGTAGTGGGGGCCCCTACGAGCAGTACTTC.

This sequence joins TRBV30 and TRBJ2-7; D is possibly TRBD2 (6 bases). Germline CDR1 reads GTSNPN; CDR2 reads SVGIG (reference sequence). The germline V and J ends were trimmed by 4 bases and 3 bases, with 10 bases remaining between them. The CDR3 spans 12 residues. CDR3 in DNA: TGTGCCTGGAATTGGGGGGACTACGAGCAGTACTTC. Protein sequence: CAWNWGDYEQYF.

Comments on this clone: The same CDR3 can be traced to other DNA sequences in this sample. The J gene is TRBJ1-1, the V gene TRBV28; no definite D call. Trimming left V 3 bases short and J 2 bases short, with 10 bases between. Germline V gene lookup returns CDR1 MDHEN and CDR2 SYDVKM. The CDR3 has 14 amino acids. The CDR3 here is CASSFIGVNTEAFF. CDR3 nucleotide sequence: TGTGCCAGCAGTTTTATCGGGGTAAACACTGAAGCTTTCTTT.

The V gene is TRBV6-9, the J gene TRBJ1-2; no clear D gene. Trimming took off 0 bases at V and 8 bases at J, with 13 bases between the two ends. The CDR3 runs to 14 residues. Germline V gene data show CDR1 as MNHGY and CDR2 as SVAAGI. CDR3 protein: CASSYSLLGSGYTF. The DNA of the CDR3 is TGTGCCAGCAGTTATTCCTTATTGGGTTCAGGCTACACCTTC.

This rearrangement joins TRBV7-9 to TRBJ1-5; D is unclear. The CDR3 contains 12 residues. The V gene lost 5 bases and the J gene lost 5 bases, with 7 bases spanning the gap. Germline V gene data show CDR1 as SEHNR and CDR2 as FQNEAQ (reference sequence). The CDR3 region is CASSLTYQPQHF. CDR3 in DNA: TGTGCCAGCAGCCTTACTTATCAGCCCCAGCATTTT.

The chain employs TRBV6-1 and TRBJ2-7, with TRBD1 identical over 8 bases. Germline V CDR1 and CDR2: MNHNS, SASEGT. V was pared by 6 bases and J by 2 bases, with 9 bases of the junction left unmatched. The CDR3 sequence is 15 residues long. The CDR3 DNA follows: TGTGCCAGCAGACCGAAAGGACAGGGTACCTACGAGCAGTACTTC. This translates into CASRPKGQGTYEQYF.

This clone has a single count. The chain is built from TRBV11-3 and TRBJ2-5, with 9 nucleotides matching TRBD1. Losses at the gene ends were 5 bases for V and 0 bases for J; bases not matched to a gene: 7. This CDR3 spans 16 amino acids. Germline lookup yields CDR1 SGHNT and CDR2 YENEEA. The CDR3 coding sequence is TGTGCCAGCAGCGCGGGACAGGGACCACACCAAGAGACCCAGTACTTC. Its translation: CASSAGQGPHQETQYF.

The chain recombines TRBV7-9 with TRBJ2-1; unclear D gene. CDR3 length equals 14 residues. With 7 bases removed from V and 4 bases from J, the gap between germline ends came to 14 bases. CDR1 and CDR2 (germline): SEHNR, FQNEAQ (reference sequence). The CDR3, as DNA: TGTGCCAGCACAAAGGGAACGGATTACAATGAGCAGTTCTTC. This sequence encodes CASTKGTDYNEQFF.

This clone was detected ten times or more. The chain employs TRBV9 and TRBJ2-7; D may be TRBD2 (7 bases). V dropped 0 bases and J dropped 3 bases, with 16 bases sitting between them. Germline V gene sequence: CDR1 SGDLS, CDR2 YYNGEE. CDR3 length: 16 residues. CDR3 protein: CASSVGYGGGVYEQYF. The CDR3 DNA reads TGTGCCAGCAGCGTAGGTTATGGAGGGGGGGTCTACGAGCAGTACTTC.